This TCR beta chain was identified during a study of blood T cell repertoires in COVID-19. Study-wide context: Sources were T cells, B-cell-depleted T cells, or PBMCs; the material itself was cDNA or gDNA.

In the authors' workflow: Amplification of reference gene primers provided the estimated nucleated cell counts. The protocol was immunoSEQ multiplex PCR, while the TCRdb copy is restricted to in-frame clones and leaves out a portion. V and J calls and clone size come straight from that table; D and trimming were deduced from the DNA. The data show fewer than 250,000 clones, roughly 80% seen once. With 0 bases removed from V and 3 bases from J, the gap between germline ends came to 7 bases. The CDR3 consists of 13 residues. Per germline, CDR1 SGHRS and CDR2 YFSETQ. This chain connects TRBV5-1 to TRBJ2-7; TRBD1 is a possible D gene (5 bases). This sequence originates from a man aged 55 to 70 with COVID-19, enrolled during active disease. Sample: peripheral blood. The CDR3 DNA follows: TGCGCCAGCAGCTTGGGACAGAACTACGAGCAGTACTTC. This codes for CASSLGQNYEQYF.